The TCR beta chain described here comes from a study of blood T cell repertoires in COVID-19. With V trimmed by 6 bases and J by 5 bases, 14 bases remained unmatched. This CDR3 has 17 amino acids. Germline CDR1 reads WSHSY; CDR2 reads SAAADI. Here immunoSEQ multiplex PCR was the method, and the copy in TCRdb shows in-frame clones only, minus some. This sample has about 200,000 clones, with under 90% found just once. The sequence came from a man older than 75 with acute or convalescent COVID-19. Sequenced sample: peripheral blood. The V and J genes are TRBV10-2 and TRBJ2-1; 9 positions agree with TRBD2. The CDR3 is CASRNWGSSGKDNEQFF. Here the CDR3 DNA reads TGCGCCAGCAGGAATTGGGGCTCTAGCGGGAAGGACAATGAGCAGTTCTTC.